The text below deals with one TCR beta chain. What it recognizes is unknown. The sample belongs to a study of shared clonotypes between healthy human individuals. Points from the study as a whole: A handful of donors showed sharing of around 5% of naive CD4 clonotypes. Non-shared clonotypes displayed generation probabilities falling below those of clonotypes present in all four donors. Sequencing of the sorted subsets was shown by rarefaction to be incomplete despite large depth.

The CDR3 has 16 residues. Per germline, CDR1 SGHRS and CDR2 YFSETQ. Trimming stripped 2 bases from V and 1 base from J, with 13 bases between. CD45RO-negative cells were positively selected for CCR7, leaving out terminally differentiated effector memory CD45RA+ cells. Sorted-subset replicate PCRs used 150 to 200 ng of genomic DNA. This amount corresponded to 30,000 to 35,000 T cell genomes. Assay: immunoSEQ multiplex PCR; the TCRdb copy retains only in-frame clones and omits some. The table includes around 1,900,000 clones, roughly 95% detected once. The sequence derives from a man between 18 and 29 years old in good health. Some clones in this sample may be carry-over from other donors' samples. The sample taken for sequencing was naive CD8+ T cells from PBMCs. The rearrangement links TRBV5-1 to TRBJ2-4; D remains unclear. Here the CDR3 DNA reads TGCGCCAGCAGCTTAGGACGGTTAGAGGCCAAAAACATTCAGTACTTC. It encodes CASSLGRLEAKNIQYF.